This TCR beta chain came from a study of shared clonotypes between healthy human individuals. Study summary: CD4 naive cells filled three plates per donor, CD4 memory three, CD8 naive two and CD8 memory one.

The data were produced by immunoSEQ multiplex PCR, yet TCRdb's version contains in-frame clones alone and is incomplete. This sample has a few million clones, with just over 90% found just once. Regarding this clone: Antigen unknown.

Broader study findings: When naive CD4 clonotypes were compared across a handful of donors, 4% to 6.5% were shared.

Germline V lookup: CDR1 MNHEY, CDR2 SVGAGI. This CDR3 comprises 15 residues. The V and J ends lost 4 bases and 3 bases respectively, with 15 bases between them. V usage is TRBV6-5 and J usage is TRBJ1-1; D not certain. This TCR derives from a man younger than 30 in good health. The sample taken for sequencing was naive CD4+ T cells sorted from blood. Subset described: CD45RA+ positively selected. Here the CDR3 DNA reads TGTGCCAGCAGTTCCCCCCGGGCGTCCGACACTGAAGCTTTCTTT. Translating gives CASSSPRASDTEAFF.